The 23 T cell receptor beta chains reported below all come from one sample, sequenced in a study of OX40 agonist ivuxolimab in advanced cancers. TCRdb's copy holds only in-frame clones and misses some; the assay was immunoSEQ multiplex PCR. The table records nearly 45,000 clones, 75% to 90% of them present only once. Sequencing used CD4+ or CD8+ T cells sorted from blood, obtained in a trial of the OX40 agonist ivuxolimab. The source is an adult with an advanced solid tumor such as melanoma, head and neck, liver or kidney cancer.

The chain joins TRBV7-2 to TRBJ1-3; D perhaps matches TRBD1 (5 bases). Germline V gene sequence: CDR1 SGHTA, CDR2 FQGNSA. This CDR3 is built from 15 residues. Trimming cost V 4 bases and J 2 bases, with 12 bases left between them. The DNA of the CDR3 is TGTGCCAGCAGCTCACAGGAGGGTACTGGAAACACCATATATTTT. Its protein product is CASSSQEGTGNTIYF.

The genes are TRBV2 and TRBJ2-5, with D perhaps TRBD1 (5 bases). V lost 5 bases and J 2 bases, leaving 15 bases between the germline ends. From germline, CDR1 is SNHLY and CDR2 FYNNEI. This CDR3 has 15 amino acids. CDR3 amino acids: CASSWKVDRQETQYF. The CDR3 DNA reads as TGTGCCAGCAGTTGGAAGGTCGACAGACAAGAGACCCAGTACTTC.

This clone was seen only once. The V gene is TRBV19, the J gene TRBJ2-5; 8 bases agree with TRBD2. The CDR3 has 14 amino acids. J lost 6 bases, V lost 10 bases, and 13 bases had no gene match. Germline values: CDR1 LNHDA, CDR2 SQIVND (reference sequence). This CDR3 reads CATSTDGRVKTQYF. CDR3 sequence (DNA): TGTGCCACGTCCACCGACGGGAGGGTAAAGACCCAGTACTTC.

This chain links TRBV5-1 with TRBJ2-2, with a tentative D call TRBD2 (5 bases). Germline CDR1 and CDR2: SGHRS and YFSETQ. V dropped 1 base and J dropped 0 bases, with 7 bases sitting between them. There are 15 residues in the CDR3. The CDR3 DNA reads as TGCGCCAGCAGCTTGTCGGGGACGAACACCGGGGAGCTGTTTTTT. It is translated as CASSLSGTNTGELFF.

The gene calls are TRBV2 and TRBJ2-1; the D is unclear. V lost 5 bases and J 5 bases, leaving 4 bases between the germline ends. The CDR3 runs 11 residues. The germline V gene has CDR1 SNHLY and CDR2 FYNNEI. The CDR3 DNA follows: TGTGCCAGCAGTCTAGACAATGAGCAGTTCTTC. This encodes CASSLDNEQFF.

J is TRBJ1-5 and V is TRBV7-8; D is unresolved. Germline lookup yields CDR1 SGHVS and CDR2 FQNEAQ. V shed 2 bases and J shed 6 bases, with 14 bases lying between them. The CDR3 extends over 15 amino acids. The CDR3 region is CASSLRGIGAQPQHF. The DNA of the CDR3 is TGTGCCAGCAGCTTAAGAGGTATAGGTGCTCAGCCCCAGCATTTT.

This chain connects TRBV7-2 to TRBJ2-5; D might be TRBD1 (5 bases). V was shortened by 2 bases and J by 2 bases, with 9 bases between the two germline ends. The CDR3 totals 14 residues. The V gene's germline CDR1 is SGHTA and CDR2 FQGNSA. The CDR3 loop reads CASSLSKGQETQYF. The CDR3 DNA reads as TGTGCCAGCAGCTTAAGCAAGGGGCAAGAGACCCAGTACTTC.

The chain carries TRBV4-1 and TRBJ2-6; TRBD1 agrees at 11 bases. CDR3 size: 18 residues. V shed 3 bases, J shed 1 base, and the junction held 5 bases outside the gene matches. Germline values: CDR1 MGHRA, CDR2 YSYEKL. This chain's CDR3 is CASSQPGQGVSGANVLTF. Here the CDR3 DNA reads TGCGCCAGCAGCCAGCCGGGACAGGGGGTATCTGGGGCCAACGTCCTGACTTTC.

The CDR3 nucleotides are TGTGCCTGGAGGGACCTATGGGATTCACCCCTCCACTTT. Translation gives CAWRDLWDSPLHF. V gene TRBV30 combines with J gene TRBJ1-6; unclear D gene. The CDR3 contains 13 residues. Looked up from germline, CDR1 is GTSNPN and CDR2 is SVGIG (reference sequence). With 3 bases removed from V and 8 bases from J, the gap between germline ends came to 11 bases.

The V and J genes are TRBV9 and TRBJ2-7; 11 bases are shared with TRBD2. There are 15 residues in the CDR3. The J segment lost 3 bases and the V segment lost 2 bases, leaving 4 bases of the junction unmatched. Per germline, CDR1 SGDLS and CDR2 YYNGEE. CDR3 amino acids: CASSVGTSGVYEQYF. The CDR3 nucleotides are TGTGCCAGCAGCGTTGGGACTAGCGGAGTCTACGAGCAGTACTTC.

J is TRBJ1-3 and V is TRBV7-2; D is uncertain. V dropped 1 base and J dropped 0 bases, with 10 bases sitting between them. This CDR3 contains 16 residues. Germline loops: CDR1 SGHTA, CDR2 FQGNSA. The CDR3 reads CASSLVAVNSGNTIYF. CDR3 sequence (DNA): TGTGCCAGCAGCTTAGTGGCGGTGAACTCTGGAAACACCATATATTTT.

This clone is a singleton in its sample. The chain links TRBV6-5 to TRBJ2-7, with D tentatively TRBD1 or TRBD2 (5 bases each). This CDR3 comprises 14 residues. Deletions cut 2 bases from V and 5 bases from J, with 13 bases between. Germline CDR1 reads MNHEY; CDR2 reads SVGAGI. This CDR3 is CASSYKGSPHEQYF. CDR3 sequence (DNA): TGTGCCAGCAGTTACAAGGGGAGCCCTCACGAGCAGTACTTC.

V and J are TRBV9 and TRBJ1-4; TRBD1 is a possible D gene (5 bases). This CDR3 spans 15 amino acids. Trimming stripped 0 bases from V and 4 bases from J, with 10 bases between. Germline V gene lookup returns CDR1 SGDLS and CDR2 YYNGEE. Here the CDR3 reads CASSVGAQDNEKLFF. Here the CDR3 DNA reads TGTGCCAGCAGCGTAGGGGCACAGGATAATGAAAAACTGTTTTTT.

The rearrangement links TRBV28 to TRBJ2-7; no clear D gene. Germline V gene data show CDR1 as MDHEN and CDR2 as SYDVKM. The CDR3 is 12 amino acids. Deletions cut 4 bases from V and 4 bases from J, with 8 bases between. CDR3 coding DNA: TGTGCCAGCAGTTCTCCCCTTTACGAGCAGTACTTC. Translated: CASSSPLYEQYF.

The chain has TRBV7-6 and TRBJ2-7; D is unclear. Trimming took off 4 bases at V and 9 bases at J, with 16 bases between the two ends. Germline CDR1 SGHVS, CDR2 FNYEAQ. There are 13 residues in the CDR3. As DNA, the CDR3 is TGTGCCAGCAGCTCGACTCAGATCGGGTGGCAGTACTTC. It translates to CASSSTQIGWQYF.

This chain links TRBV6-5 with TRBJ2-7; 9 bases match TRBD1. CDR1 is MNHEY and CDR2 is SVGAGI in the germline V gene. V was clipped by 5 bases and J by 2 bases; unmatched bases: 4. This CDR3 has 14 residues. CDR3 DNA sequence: TGTGCCAGCAGTACGGGACAGGGACCCTACGAGCAGTACTTC. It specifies CASSTGQGPYEQYF.

CDR3 DNA sequence: TGTGCCAGTAGTGTCCCGGGACACGTCAAGAACACTGAAGCTTTCTTT. Amino acid sequence: CASSVPGHVKNTEAFF. The rearrangement uses TRBV19 and TRBJ1-1; D possibly corresponds to TRBD1 (6 bases). This CDR3 contains 16 residues. V was pared by 5 bases and J by 1 base, with 17 bases between. Germline V gives CDR1 LNHDA, CDR2 SQIVND (reference sequence).

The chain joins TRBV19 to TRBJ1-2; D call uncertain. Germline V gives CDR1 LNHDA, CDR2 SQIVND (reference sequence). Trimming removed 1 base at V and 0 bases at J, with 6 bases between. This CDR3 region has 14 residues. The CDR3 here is CASSIVTANYGYTF. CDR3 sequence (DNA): TGTGCCAGTAGTATAGTCACCGCTAACTATGGCTACACCTTC.

The CDR3 loop reads CASIRTGDNQPQHF. The CDR3 DNA sequence: TGTGCCAGTATTAGGACAGGGGACAATCAGCCCCAGCATTTT. The genes are TRBV19 and TRBJ1-5; 9 bases are a match to TRBD1. Germline lookup yields CDR1 LNHDA and CDR2 SQIVND (reference sequence). J lost 3 bases, V lost 7 bases, and 4 bases had no gene match. The CDR3 contains 14 residues.

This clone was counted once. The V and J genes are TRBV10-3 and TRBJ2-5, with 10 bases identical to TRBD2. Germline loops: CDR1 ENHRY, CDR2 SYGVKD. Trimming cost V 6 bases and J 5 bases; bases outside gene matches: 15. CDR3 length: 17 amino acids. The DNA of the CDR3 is TGTGCCATCAGAGAAGTGGAGCGGGAGGGCCTTTGGGAGACCCAGTACTTC. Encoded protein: CAIREVEREGLWETQYF.

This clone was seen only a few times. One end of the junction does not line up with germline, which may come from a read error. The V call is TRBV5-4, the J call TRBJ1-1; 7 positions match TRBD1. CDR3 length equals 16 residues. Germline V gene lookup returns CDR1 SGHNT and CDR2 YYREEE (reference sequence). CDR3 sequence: CASSLGKRGQNPEAFF. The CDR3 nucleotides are TGTGCCAGCAGCTTGGGGAAAAGGGGGCAGAACCCTGAAGCTTTCTTT.

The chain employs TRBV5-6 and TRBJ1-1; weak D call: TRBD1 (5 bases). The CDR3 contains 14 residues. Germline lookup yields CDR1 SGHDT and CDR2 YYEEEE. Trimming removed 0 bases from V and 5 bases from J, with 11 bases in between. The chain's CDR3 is CASSLGYRGTEAFF. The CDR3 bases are TGTGCCAGCAGCTTGGGCTACCGGGGGACTGAAGCTTTCTTT.

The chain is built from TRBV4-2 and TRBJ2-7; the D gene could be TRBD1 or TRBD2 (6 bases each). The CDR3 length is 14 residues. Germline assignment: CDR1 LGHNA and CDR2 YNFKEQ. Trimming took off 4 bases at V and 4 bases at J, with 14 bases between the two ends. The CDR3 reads CASSREGDFYEQYF. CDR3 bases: TGTGCCAGCAGCCGTGAGGGGGACTTTTACGAGCAGTACTTC.